This is a list of T cell receptor beta chains from one sample in a study of blood T cell repertoires in COVID-19. Profiled with immunoSEQ multiplex PCR; TCRdb holds only in-frame clones, not every one. This table holds approximately 170,000 clones, about 81% found once. Sequenced material: peripheral blood. All receptors come from a woman aged 80 or over with acute or convalescent COVID-19. CDR3s include the opening cysteine and the closing phenylalanine or tryptophan. A D gene is named only where the DNA matches it firmly. Expanded clones get a size class; other rows say once, few or many, or leave the size out.

CDR3 DNA,CDR3 protein,D gene,clone size,CDR3 length,V gene,J gene
TGTGCCAGCAGTACACAGGGTCGCGAGACCCAGTACTTC,CASSTQGRETQYF,-,-,13,TRBV12-3/TRBV12-4,TRBJ2-5
TGTGCCAGTAGCGGGGTGCCAAAGAAGACCCAGTACTTC,CASSGVPKKTQYF,-,once,13,TRBV19,TRBJ2-5
TGTGCCTGGAGTGTACGGGGGGTCACCTACAATGAGCAGTTCTTC,CAWSVRGVTYNEQFF,TRBD2,-,15,TRBV30,TRBJ2-1
TGTGCCAGCAGTTCCCCCGGGGGAAACACCATATATTTT,CASSSPGGNTIYF,-,-,13,TRBV27,TRBJ1-3
TGTGCCAGCAGCCAGGAACCGGGACTAGCGGGATACTACGAGCAGTACTTC,CASSQEPGLAGYYEQYF,TRBD2,-,17,TRBV14,TRBJ2-7
TGTGCCAGCGCAAAGGGAGAGCTATCTTATGGCTACACCTTC,CASAKGELSYGYTF,-,-,14,TRBV6-5,TRBJ1-2
TGTGCCAGCAGCCAAGACAGGGGATCGCCCCAGCATTTT,CASSQDRGSPQHF,-,-,13,TRBV3-1/TRBV3-2,TRBJ1-5
TGTGCCAGCAGGGACAGGGAACAAGAGACCCAGTACTTC,CASRDREQETQYF,-,-,13,TRBV21-1,TRBJ2-5
TGTGCCAGCAGTCAGGGACAGTTTAGCAATCAGCCCCAGCATTTT,CASSQGQFSNQPQHF,TRBD1,-,15,TRBV27,TRBJ1-5
TGTGCCAGTAGTGCCGGGACAGTAAGCATTCAGTACTTC,CASSAGTVSIQYF,TRBD1,-,13,TRBV19,TRBJ2-4
TGTGCCAGCAGCCAAGGGGCTAGGCTAGCGGGGGCCTACGAGCAGTACTTC,CASSQGARLAGAYEQYF,TRBD2,-,17,TRBV4-2,TRBJ2-7
TGTGCCTGGACAGTCTCCTATAATTCACCCCTCCACTTT,CAWTVSYNSPLHF,-,-,13,TRBV30,TRBJ1-6
TGTGCCACCCTAACCCGGGAGTACCAAGAGACCCAGTACTTC,CATLTREYQETQYF,-,-,14,TRBV6-5,TRBJ2-5
TGTGCCAGCAGCCAAGTAACTAGCGGGGGGGGAGATACGCAGTATTTT,CASSQVTSGGGDTQYF,TRBD2,-,16,TRBV4-2,TRBJ2-3
TGTGCCAGCAGCCAAAGCGGGACCTACGAGCAGTACTTC,CASSQSGTYEQYF,TRBD2,-,13,TRBV3-1/TRBV3-2,TRBJ2-7
TGTGCCAGCAGCATCAGGGGGCGGACCGGGGAGCTGTTTTTT,CASSIRGRTGELFF,TRBD1,-,14,TRBV9,TRBJ2-2
TGTGCCAGCTCCCGGTCAGGGACAGGGGGCACCGGGGAGCTGTTTTTT,CASSRSGTGGTGELFF,TRBD1,many,16,TRBV6-6,TRBJ2-2
TGCGCCAGCAGCCGGGACTCAAGGAGCGTCTATGGCTACACCTTC,CASSRDSRSVYGYTF,-,-,15,TRBV4-1,TRBJ1-2
TGTGCCAGCAGCCCGACTAGGAGGACTAACAATGAGCAGTTCTTC,CASSPTRRTNNEQFF,-,-,15,TRBV6-5,TRBJ2-1
TGTGCCAGCAGTGACAGTCTGACGAACACCGGGGAGCTGTTTTTT,CASSDSLTNTGELFF,-,-,15,TRBV9,TRBJ2-2
TGTGCCAGCAGTGGGGCAGGGTTAAACTATGGCTACACCTTC,CASSGAGLNYGYTF,-,few,14,TRBV5-6,TRBJ1-2
TGTGCCTGGGACAGGGGGAAGGATCAGCCCCAGCATTTT,CAWDRGKDQPQHF,TRBD1,-,13,TRBV30,TRBJ1-5
TGTGCCAGCAGCCAAGTCAGGGCAGATACGCAGTATTTT,CASSQVRADTQYF,-,-,13,TRBV3-1/TRBV3-2,TRBJ2-3
TGTGCCAGCAGTTCGAGGGGACAGGGCCCTAATTCACCCCTCCACTTT,CASSSRGQGPNSPLHF,TRBD1,-,16,TRBV5-4,TRBJ1-6
TGTGCCAGTACCAACCCAGGACAGAGTAACTATGGCTACACCTTC,CASTNPGQSNYGYTF,-,-,15,TRBV19,TRBJ1-2
TGCGCCAGCAGCTTATCCGGGACTGGAAACACCATATATTTT,CASSLSGTGNTIYF,-,-,14,TRBV5-1,TRBJ1-3
TGCGCCAGCTCCGGACTAGCGGGTGCACAAGAGACCCAGTACTTC,CASSGLAGAQETQYF,TRBD2,-,15,TRBV5-1,TRBJ2-5